The clone carrying this T cell receptor (beta chain) was seen more than once but under ten times. No antigen is known for it. Sequence at one end of the junction differs from germline and may be a read error. The data derive from a study of post-analysis software for immune sequencing data. Notes on the study in general: Among a few TRBV segments more frequent in patients than controls were TRBV5-6, TRBV5-1 and TRBV20-1. Under the F measure, samples that were prepared in one batch clustered strongly together. Normalized Chao1 diversity was significantly reduced in patients versus controls.

The CDR3 totals 15 residues. CDR1 is SSHAT, CDR2 FNYEAQ, per germline (reference sequence). Tagging with unique molecular identifiers was a feature of the TCR beta cDNA libraries. Roughly 470,000 cDNA molecules came from around 1 to 9.1 million T cells. TCRdb reprocessed the PCR reads with MiXCR, giving one entry per CDR3 protein. The table lists more than 450,000 distinct CDR3 sequences, under 40% of them singletons. The sequencing sample was made of blood. The source of this sequence is a girl under 18 with multiple sclerosis. This chain links TRBV7-7 with TRBJ2-3; D may be TRBD1 (6 bases). This chain's CDR3 is CASSLDGATGDTQYF. The CDR3 DNA reads as TGTGCTAGCAGCTTAGATGGGGCGACAGGAGATACGCAGTATTTT.